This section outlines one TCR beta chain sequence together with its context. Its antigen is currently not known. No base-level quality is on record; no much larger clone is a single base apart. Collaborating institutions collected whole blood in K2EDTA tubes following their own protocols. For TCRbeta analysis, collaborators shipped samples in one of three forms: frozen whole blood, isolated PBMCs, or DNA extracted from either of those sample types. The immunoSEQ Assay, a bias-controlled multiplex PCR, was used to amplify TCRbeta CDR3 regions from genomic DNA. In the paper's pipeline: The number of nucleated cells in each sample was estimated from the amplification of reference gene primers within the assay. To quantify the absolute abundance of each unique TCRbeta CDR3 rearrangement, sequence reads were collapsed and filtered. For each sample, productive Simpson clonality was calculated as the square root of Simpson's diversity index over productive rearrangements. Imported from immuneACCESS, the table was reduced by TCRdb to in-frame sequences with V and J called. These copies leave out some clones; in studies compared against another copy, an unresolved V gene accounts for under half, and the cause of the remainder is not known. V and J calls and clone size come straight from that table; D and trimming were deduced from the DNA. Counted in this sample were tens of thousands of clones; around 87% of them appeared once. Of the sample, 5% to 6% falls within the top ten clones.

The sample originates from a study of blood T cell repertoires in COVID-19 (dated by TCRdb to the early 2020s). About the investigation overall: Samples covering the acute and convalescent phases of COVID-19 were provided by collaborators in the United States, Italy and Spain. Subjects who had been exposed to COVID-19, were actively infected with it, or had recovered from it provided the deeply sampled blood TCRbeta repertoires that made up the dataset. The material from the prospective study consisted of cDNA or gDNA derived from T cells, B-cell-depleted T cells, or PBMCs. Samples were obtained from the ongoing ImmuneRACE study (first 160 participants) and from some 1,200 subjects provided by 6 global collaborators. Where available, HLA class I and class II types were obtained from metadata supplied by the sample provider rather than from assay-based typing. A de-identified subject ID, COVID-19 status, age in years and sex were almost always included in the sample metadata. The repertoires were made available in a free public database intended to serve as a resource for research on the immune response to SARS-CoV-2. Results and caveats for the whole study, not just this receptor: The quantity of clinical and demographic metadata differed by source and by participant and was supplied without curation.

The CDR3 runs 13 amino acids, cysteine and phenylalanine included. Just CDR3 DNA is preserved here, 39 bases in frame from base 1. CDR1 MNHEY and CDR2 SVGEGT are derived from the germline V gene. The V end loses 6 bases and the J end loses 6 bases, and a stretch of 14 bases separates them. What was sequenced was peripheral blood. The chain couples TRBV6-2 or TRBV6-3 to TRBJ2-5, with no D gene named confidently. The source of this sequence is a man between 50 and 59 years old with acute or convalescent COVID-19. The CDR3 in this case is CASSMTQVKTQYF. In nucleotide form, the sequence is TGTGCCAGCAGCATGACCCAGGTGAAGACCCAGTACTTC.